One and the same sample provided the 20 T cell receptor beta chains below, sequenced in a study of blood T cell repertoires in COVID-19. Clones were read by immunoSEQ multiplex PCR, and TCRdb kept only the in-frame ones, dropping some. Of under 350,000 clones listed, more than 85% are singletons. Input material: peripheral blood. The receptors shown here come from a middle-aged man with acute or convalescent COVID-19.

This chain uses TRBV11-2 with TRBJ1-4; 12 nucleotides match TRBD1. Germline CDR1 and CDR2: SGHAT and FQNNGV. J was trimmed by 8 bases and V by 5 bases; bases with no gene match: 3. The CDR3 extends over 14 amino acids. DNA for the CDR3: TGTGCCAGCAGCCTTGGGACAGGGGGCGAAAAACTGTTTTTT. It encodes CASSLGTGGEKLFF.

CDR3 DNA sequence: TGTGCCAGCAGCTTCTGGGACAGCGACACAGATACGCAGTATTTT. Its translation is CASSFWDSDTDTQYF. The chain links TRBV5-6 to TRBJ2-3; 7 bases map to TRBD1. The CDR3 length is 15 residues. Germline V gene data show CDR1 as SGHDT and CDR2 as YYEEEE. V shed 2 bases, J shed 2 bases, and the junction held 5 bases outside the gene matches. Full variable domain (remainder filled in from reference TRBV5-6 and TRBJ2-3): DAGVTQSPTHLIKTRGQQVTLRCSPKSGHDTVSWYQQALGQGPQFIFQYYEEEERQRGNFPDRFSGHQFPNYSSELNVNALLLGDSALYLCASSFWDSDTDTQYFGPGTRLTVL.

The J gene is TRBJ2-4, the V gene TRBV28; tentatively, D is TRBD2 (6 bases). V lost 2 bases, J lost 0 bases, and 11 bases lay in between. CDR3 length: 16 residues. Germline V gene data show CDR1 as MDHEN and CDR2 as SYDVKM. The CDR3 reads CASSLRRERAKNIQYF. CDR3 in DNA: TGTGCCAGCAGTTTACGGAGGGAGCGAGCCAAAAACATTCAGTACTTC.

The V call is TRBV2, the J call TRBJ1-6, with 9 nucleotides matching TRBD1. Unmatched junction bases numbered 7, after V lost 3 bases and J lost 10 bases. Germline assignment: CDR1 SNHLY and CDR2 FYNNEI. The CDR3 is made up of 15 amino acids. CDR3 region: CASSERGTGLSPLHF. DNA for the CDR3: TGTGCCAGCAGTGAGAGGGGGACAGGGCTGTCACCCCTCCACTTT.

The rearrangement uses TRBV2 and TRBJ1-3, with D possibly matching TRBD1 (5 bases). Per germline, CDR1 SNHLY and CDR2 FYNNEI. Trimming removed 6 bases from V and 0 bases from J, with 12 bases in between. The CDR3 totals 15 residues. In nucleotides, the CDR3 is TGTGCCAGCAGGGATACAGGTATCTCTGGAAACACCATATATTTT. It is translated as CASRDTGISGNTIYF.

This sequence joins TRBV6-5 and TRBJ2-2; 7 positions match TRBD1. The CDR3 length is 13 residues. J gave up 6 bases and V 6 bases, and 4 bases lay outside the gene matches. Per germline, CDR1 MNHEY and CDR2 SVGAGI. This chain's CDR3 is CASSYGQAGELFF. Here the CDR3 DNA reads TGTGCCAGCAGCTACGGACAGGCCGGGGAGCTGTTTTTT.

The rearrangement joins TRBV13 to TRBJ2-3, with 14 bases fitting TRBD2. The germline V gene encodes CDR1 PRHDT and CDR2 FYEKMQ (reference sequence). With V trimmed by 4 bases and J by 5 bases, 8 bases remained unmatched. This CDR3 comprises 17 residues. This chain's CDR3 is CASSSRTSGGSGDTQYF. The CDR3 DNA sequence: TGTGCCAGCAGCTCGCGGACTAGCGGGGGGAGTGGAGATACGCAGTATTTT. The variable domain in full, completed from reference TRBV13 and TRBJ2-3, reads AAGVIQSPRHLIKEKRETATLKCYPIPRHDTVYWYQQGPGQDPQFLISFYEKMQSDKGSIPDRFSAQQFSDYHSELNMSSLELGDSALYFCASSSRTSGGSGDTQYFGPGTRLTVL.

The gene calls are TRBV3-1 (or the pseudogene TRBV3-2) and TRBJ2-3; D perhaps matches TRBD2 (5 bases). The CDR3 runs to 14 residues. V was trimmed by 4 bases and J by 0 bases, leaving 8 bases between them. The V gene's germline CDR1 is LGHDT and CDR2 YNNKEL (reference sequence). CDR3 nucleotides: TGTGCCAGCAGCCTAGCGAGCAGCACAGATACGCAGTATTTT. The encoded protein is CASSLASSTDTQYF.

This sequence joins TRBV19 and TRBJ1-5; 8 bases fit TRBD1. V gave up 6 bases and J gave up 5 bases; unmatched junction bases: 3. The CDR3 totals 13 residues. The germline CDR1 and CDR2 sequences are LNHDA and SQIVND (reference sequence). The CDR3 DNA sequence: TGTGCCAGTAGAGCAGGGGGCTATCAGCCCCAGCATTTT. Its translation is CASRAGGYQPQHF.

CDR3: CASRWGGSPGELFF. CDR3 DNA sequence: TGCGCCAGCAGATGGGGGGGCAGTCCCGGGGAGCTGTTTTTT. The chain employs TRBV5-1 and TRBJ2-2; D might be TRBD2 (7 bases). The V gene lost 5 bases and the J gene lost 6 bases, with 14 bases spanning the gap. CDR3 length: 14 amino acids. Germline CDR1 and CDR2: SGHRS and YFSETQ.

The CDR3 spells CSAGFRDEQFF. For the CDR3, the DNA is TGCAGCGCTGGGTTCAGGGATGAGCAGTTCTTC. The chain employs TRBV29-1 and TRBJ2-1; tentatively, D is TRBD1 (5 bases). V lost 7 bases and J 8 bases, leaving 12 bases between the germline ends. This CDR3 has 11 residues. In germline, CDR1 is SQVTM, CDR2 ANQGSEA.

CDR3 bases: TGTGCCAGCAGCTTCCGAGACGGGGGCTACACCTTC. It is translated as CASSFRDGGYTF. This chain uses TRBV7-2 with TRBJ1-2; D ambiguous. The CDR3 totals 12 residues. V dropped 3 bases and J dropped 8 bases, with 10 bases sitting between them. CDR1 and CDR2 from the germline V gene are SGHTA and FQGNSA.

In nucleotides, the CDR3 is TGTGCCAGCAGTGAAATAGCGGGGGGGCCCACCGGGGAGCTGTTTTTT. Translating it yields CASSEIAGGPTGELFF. The chain has TRBV6-1 and TRBJ2-2, with TRBD2 matching over 11 bases. V lost 2 bases, J lost 4 bases, and 3 bases stayed unmatched. The CDR3 has 16 amino acids. Germline-derived CDR1 and CDR2 are MNHNS and SASEGT.

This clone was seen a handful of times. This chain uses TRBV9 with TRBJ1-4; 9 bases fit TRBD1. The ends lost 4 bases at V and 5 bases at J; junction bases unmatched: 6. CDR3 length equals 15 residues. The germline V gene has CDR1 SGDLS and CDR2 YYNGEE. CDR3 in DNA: TGTGCCAGCAGCTTCAGACAGGGGGTAAATGAAAAACTGTTTTTT. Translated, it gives CASSFRQGVNEKLFF.

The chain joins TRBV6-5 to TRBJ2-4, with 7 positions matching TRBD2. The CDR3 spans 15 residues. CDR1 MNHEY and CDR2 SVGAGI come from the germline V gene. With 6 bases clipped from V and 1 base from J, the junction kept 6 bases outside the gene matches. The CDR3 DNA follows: TGTGCCAGCAGCGGGGGAGGGATCGCCAAAAACATTCAGTACTTC. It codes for CASSGGGIAKNIQYF.

The CDR3 sequence is CAWSVQGLDTQYF. In DNA, the CDR3 is TGTGCCTGGAGTGTACAGGGGTTGGATACGCAGTATTTT. The chain is built from TRBV30 and TRBJ2-3; the match to TRBD1 covers 7 bases. V lost 0 bases and J lost 6; bases outside the gene matches: 3. The germline V gene has CDR1 GTSNPN and CDR2 SVGIG (reference sequence). This CDR3 has 13 amino acids.

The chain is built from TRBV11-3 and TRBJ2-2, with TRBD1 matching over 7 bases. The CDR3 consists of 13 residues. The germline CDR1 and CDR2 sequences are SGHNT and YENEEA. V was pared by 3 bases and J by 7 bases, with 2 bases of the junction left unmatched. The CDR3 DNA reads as TGTGCCAGCAGCTTTGGACAGGTCGGGGAGCTGTTTTTT. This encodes CASSFGQVGELFF. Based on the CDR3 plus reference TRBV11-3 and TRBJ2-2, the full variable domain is EAGVVQSPRYKIIEKKQPVAFWCNPISGHNTLYWYLQNLGQGPELLIRYENEEAVDDSQLPKDRFSAERLKGVDSTLKIQPAELGDSAVYLCASSFGQVGELFFGEGSRLTVL.

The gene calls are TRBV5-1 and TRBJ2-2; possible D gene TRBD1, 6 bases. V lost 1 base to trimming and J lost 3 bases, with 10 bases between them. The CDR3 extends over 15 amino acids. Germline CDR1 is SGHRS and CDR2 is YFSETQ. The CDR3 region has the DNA TGCGCCAGCAGCTTGACAGGGCCCGACACCGGGGAGCTGTTTTTT. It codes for CASSLTGPDTGELFF.

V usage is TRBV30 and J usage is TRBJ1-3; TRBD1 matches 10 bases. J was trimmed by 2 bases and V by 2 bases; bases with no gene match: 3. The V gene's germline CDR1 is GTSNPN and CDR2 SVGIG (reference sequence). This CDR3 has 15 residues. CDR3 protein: CAWSRGTGAGNTIYF. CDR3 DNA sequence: TGTGCCTGGAGTAGAGGGACAGGGGCTGGAAACACCATATATTTT.

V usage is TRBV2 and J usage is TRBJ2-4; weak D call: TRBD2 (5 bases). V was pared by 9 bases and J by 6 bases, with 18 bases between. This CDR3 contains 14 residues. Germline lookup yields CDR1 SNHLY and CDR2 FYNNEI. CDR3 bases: TGTGCCAGAGGCCCTCCCCAAGGAGGAAACATTCAGTACTTC. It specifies CARGPPQGGNIQYF.